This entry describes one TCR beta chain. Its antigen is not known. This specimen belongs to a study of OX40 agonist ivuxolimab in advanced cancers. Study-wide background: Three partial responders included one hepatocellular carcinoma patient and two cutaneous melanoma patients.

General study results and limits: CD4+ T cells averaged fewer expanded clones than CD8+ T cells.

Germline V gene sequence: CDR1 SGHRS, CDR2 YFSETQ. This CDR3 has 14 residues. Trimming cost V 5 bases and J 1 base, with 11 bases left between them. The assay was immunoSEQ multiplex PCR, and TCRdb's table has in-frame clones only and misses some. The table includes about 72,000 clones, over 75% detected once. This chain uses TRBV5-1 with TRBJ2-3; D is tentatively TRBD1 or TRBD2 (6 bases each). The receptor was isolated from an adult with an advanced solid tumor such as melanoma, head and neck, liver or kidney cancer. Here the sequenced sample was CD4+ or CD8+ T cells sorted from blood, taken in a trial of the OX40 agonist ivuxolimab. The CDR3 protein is CASSLGGRTDTQYF. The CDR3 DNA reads TGCGCCAGCAGTCTAGGGGGGCGCACAGATACGCAGTATTTT.